This T cell receptor (beta chain) was retrieved from a study of cytomegalovirus exposure and HLA in healthy donors (TCRdb year 2017). The study in broad terms: In an earlier analysis of 587 of the donors, under 300 Gb of sequence data and 117 million unique TCR beta sequences from about 190 million T cells were reported. Typing coverage varied by locus: roughly 629-630 donors for A, B, C, DRB1 and DQB1; approximately 520 for DQA1; more than 600 for DPA1; 450 to 480 for DPB1. The study was designed to test whether signatures of past pathogen exposure could be identified by cataloging public T cell receptors. Genome-wide SNP genotypes for about three fifths of the roughly 700 donors were used in a later genetic analysis, which treated that subset as a discovery cohort. To predict cytomegalovirus infection status, the study combined high-throughput TCR immunosequencing, statistical association of individual TCRs with disease status, and machine learning. HLA typing included class I and class II loci at four-digit resolution. The study used immunosequencing to profile the T cell repertoires of under 700 subjects and linked those repertoires to cytomegalovirus serostatus. Roughly 300 gigabases of sequencing data and tens of millions of unique TCR sequences were included in an early release covering 550 to 800 HLA-typed donors. An earlier analysis of about 620 of the donors applied high-throughput TCR beta sequencing to assess whether each TCR beta V gene segment acted as functional or pseudogenic. Of the approximately 400 genotyped donors, 81% were placed in the genetic ancestry cluster associated with self-reported Caucasian donors. To study patterns of TCR occurrence, a later analysis re-analyzed previously published TCR beta repertoires from under 750 donors and added high-resolution HLA genotyping. In addition to the first cohort of 650 to 800 subjects, a separate validation cohort of some 120 different subjects was used. In the later analysis, no new phenotypic data were used to find candidate immune exposures; instead, reliance was placed on TCR beta sequences and their occurrence across donors. Roughly five DR-DQ haplotypes were handled as single units for association and clustering because linkage in the cohort was strong. Among roughly 400 genotyped donors of the cohort, an average of about 220,000 unique TCR beta nucleotide sequences was sequenced per donor, of which 15% to 20% were non-productive. Donor age, sex, ethnicity and CMV serostatus were compiled together with the repertoire data. Every discovery cohort repertoire had been produced on one sequencing platform.

CDR1 and CDR2 are drawn from the germline V gene: SGHTS, YDEGEE. Between the V and J ends, shortened by 4 bases and 4 bases respectively, the junction contains 6 bases. Inclusive of the bounding cysteine and phenylalanine, the CDR3 is 12 residues long. Only the CDR3 DNA is retained, 36 bases long and in frame from the first base. The cohort was made up of 650 to 700 healthy bone marrow donors. At the time of sampling, all cohort members were nominally healthy, though unrecorded immune exposures were likely present. The donor was CMV seronegative and was included in the group of over 300 seronegative cohort members. A peripheral blood sample was provided by each donor, and peripheral blood mononuclear cells were used for TCR beta sequencing. The Qiagen DNeasy Blood Extraction Kit was used to extract genomic DNA from the blood cell samples. Library construction relied on the immunoSEQ multiplex PCR assay. For the multiplex PCR, a mixture combining 60 forward primers for TCR Vbeta segments and 13 reverse primers for TCR Jbeta segments was used. Amplification of the CDR3 region of rearranged TCR beta genes was performed with a multiplex PCR assay on genomic DNA. The Illumina HiSeq System was used to sequence the amplified TCR beta libraries as 87-base-pair reads. On the authors' methods: In a later analysis, tens of millions of unique TCR beta chains were counted across the roughly 670 repertoires, and about 9.9 million of these chains were shared by at least two donors. To remove PCR and sequencing errors, raw reads were error-corrected and collapsed into unique sequences using a nearest-neighbor algorithm that merged closely related sequences. Alignment of CDR3 sequences to IMGT reference sequences was used to assign V, D and J gene segments. For a sequence to be retained, a match of at least six nucleotides to both a V gene segment and a J gene segment was required. Rearrangements were classified as productive when the CDR3 lacked stop codons and remained in frame with V and J, and all other rearrangements were classified as non-productive. Following IMGT convention, CDR3 was defined as the stretch from the second conserved V-encoded cysteine to the conserved J-encoded phenylalanine. The earlier analysis of fewer than 750 of the donors excluded sequences that lacked an unambiguous match to a single V gene segment. An earlier analysis of 500 to 600 of the donors classified V segments as functional when productive rearrangements were above 56.7% and as segregating when the standard deviation between donors was above 5%. A statistical classification framework was built for diagnosing cytomegalovirus status from the catalog of TCR beta chain sequences. In a later analysis, TCR nucleotide sequences were compared against IMGT/GENE-DB human TR gene sequences so that V and J genes could be assigned. The TCRdist pipeline was used in a later analysis to assign CDR3 sequences and most-parsimonious VDJ recombination scenarios. In a later analysis, each TCR beta chain was defined by its CDR3 amino acid sequence together with its V-gene family, and reads without a unique V-gene family were excluded. As a way to deal with suspected cross-contamination and a sequencing artifact, a later analysis dropped hundreds of nucleotide sequences that were highly shared and had low generation probability. For each public chain, a later analysis derived a clonal expansion index from normalized ranks of inferred template counts within each repertoire. In a later analysis, generation probabilities were computed using a VDJ recombination model fitted to out-of-frame rearrangements, and the results were checked against IGoR. In a later analysis, hypergeometric tests were used to score TCR-TCR, TCR-HLA and TCR-CMV co-occurrence, with a repertoire-size bias correction applied to TCR pairs. To estimate false discovery rates, a later analysis permuted the HLA or CMV assignments 20 times. In a later analysis, co-occurring TCRs were grouped using DBSCAN, and TCRdist sequence similarity was added for clustering within HLA-allele-positive subsets. Repertoires with fewer than 30,000 or more than 120,000 public chains were left out of co-occurrence clustering, as were about 5 repertoires with anomalous nucleotide sharing. The table comes from immuneACCESS by way of TCRdb, which keeps in-frame sequences with V and J called. Part of the clones is missing from these tables; in studies checked, under half for an unresolved V gene and the rest for unknown reasons. The V and J calls and clone size are taken from that table; D and trimming were inferred from the DNA. The sample table holds 150,000 to 200,000 clones, of which 70% to 85% were seen once. The ten largest clones take up 0.65% to 0.75% of the sample.

Concerning this clone itself: Its antigen has not been determined. No base qualities exist here, and no much larger clone lies one base off it.

General conclusions and limits of the study: In a later analysis, some 18,000 TCR beta sequences were associated with specific HLA alleles at a false discovery rate of 0.05. In a later analysis, the rate of TCR association differed among HLA loci, with DRB1 alleles having the most associated TCRs and HLA-C alleles having the fewest. In a later genetic analysis, a missense DCLRE1C variant was associated with V-gene and J-gene trimming of TCR beta chains, and the association was replicated in an independent cohort. A later analysis found that HLA-associated TCR beta chains were more clonally expanded and had lower generation probabilities than equally common non-associated chains. Because counts were too low, 15 to 20 rarely observed V segments, including chromosome 9 orphons, were excluded from the earlier analysis of under 650 of the donors. In vitro tests confirmed that a few of the cytomegalovirus-associated TCR beta chains recognize cytomegalovirus antigens. Because HLA typing was missing for some donors at each locus, association tests included only the typed subset. Strong co-occurrence of HLA alleles, especially DR and DQ, made assigning TCR associations to individual alleles difficult. CMV serostatus was the only immune exposure information available for the cohort. In both the original and validation cohorts, the classifier was reported to diagnose cytomegalovirus status with high specificity and sensitivity. The authors suggested that the approach could potentially be generalized to other disease states and immunological phenotypes. Only TCR beta chains were sequenced in this cohort, and the absence of alpha or paired-chain data limited detectable features. Presence/absence analyses assumed roughly uniform sequencing depth across donors, an assumption that may not hold. Because the 87-base-pair reads could not distinguish some IMGT-functional V segments, including TRBV6-2 and TRBV6-3, those segments were excluded. While some public TCRs were present in many individuals, most TCR sequences turned up only very rarely across donors. Linkage disequilibrium might explain the correlated functional status among segregating V segments, but an unknown experimental factor could not be excluded. The study listed 164 TCR beta chains as associated with cytomegalovirus. In a later analysis, most CMV-associated TCR beta chains were found to appear HLA-restricted, with HLA associations seemingly driven largely by CMV exposure. According to a later genetic analysis, donors in an Asian-associated ancestry cluster had fewer N-insertions in productive TCRs than the approximately 610-donor mean. Broadly in line with IMGT annotations, most TCR beta V segments showed up in productive rearrangements about 90% or about 30% of the time in an earlier analysis of around 600 of the donors. A cluster of highly shared sequence variants was judged likely to represent a technical artifact of the sequencing pipeline. Several of the top co-occurrence clusters appeared to be linked to parvovirus B19, influenza, CMV and Epstein-Barr virus, according to a later analysis. A further reported finding was that TCR beta sequences accurately predicted the HLA-A and HLA-B alleles for most subjects in the first cohort.

Sequencing was performed on PBMCs. The receptor's source is a woman in her thirties or forties in good health and CMV-seronegative. Recombination connected TRBV5-8 to TRBJ1-3; no D gene is confidently identified. The DNA sequence is TGTGCCAGCAGCCTAGAAGGAAACACCATATATTTT. It translates as CASSLEGNTIYF. Reference TRBV5-8 and TRBJ1-3 proteins supply the regions before and after the CDR3; the full variable domain is: EAGVTQSPTHLIKTRGQQATLRCSPISGHTSVYWYQQALGLGLQFLLWYDEGEERNRGNFPPRFSGRQFPNYSSELNVNALELEDSALYLCASSLEGNTIYFGEGSWLTVV.